One T cell receptor (beta chain) is described in this entry. The data originate from a study of cytotoxic CD8 clonotypes in ibrutinib-treated CLL. Some clones are missing from TCRdb's copy, which holds only in-frame ones; the method was immunoSEQ multiplex PCR. The sample yields more than 50,000 clones, 45% to 60% seen once. CDR3 length: 16 residues. Germline V gene data show CDR1 as SGDLS and CDR2 as YYNGEE. V dropped 0 bases and J dropped 3; count of bases not matched to a gene: 4. The chain couples TRBV9 to TRBJ2-2; 8 bases agree with TRBD2. This sequence was found in a human donor with chronic lymphocytic leukemia. The sample consisted of PBMCs, taken after 12 months of ibrutinib treatment. CDR3 in amino acids: CASSVVPRGDTGELFF. The CDR3 bases are TGTGCCAGCAGCGTAGTTCCGCGGGGGGACACCGGGGAGCTGTTTTTT. Combining the CDR3 with reference TRBV9 and TRBJ2-2 gives the whole variable domain DSGVTQTPKHLITATGQRVTLRCSPRSGDLSVYWYQQSLDQGLQFLIQYYNGEERAKGNILERFSAQQFPDLHSELNLSSLELGDSALYFCASSVVPRGDTGELFFGEGSRLTVL.